What follows is one T cell receptor beta chain and its context. Its target antigen remains unknown. Per-base quality was not reported, and no clone a single base away is much larger than it. The sample originates from a study of blood T cell repertoires in COVID-19 (dated by TCRdb to about 2020). Regarding the research as a whole: The collaborator samples originated in the United States, Italy and Spain and spanned the acute and convalescent phases of COVID-19. The prospective study material was composed of cDNA or gDNA derived from T cells, B-cell-depleted T cells, or PBMCs. Subjects who had been exposed to COVID-19, were actively infected with it, or had recovered from it provided the deeply sampled blood TCRbeta repertoires that made up the dataset. A freely available public database, intended as a resource for researchers studying the immune response to SARS-CoV-2, is where the repertoires were released. Samples were obtained from the ongoing ImmuneRACE study (first 160 participants) and from approximately 1,200 subjects provided by 6 global collaborators. Sample metadata almost always included a de-identified subject ID, COVID-19 status, age in years and sex. Where available, HLA class I and class II types were taken from metadata supplied by the sample provider and were not determined by assay-based typing. The study at large found these results: How much clinical and demographic metadata was included differed by source and by participant, and the metadata was provided uncurated.

Whole blood was collected in K2EDTA tubes by collaborating institutions according to the institutions' own protocols. For TCRbeta analysis, collaborator samples were shipped as frozen whole blood, as isolated PBMCs, or as DNA extracted from either sample type. TCRbeta CDR3 regions were amplified from genomic DNA using the immunoSEQ Assay, a bias-controlled multiplex PCR. The source study handled its data this way. The number of nucleated cells in each sample was estimated from the amplification of reference gene primers within the assay. Sequence reads were collapsed and filtered to measure the absolute abundance of every unique TCRbeta CDR3 rearrangement. For each sample, productive Simpson clonality was calculated as the square root of Simpson's diversity index over productive rearrangements. Drawn from immuneACCESS, this table holds only the in-frame rearrangements with V and J called that TCRdb kept. Clones are partly lost; checked studies trace under half to an unresolved V gene and leave the rest unexplained. That table supplies the V and J calls and clone size; D and trimming were determined from the DNA. The sample yields fewer than 150,000 clones; about 87% were counted once. The ten top clones hold approximately 4% of the sample.

Measured from the cysteine to the phenylalanine, the CDR3 is 15 residues long. The sequence is cut down to CDR3 DNA, 45 bases in frame from base 1. Sequences SGHTA (CDR1) and FQGNSA (CDR2) are obtained from the germline V gene. V is cut by 5 bases and J by 2 bases, and the space between the germline ends is 16 bases. The sample consisted of peripheral blood. The sequence was obtained from a woman between 35 and 50 years old with acute or convalescent COVID-19. This receptor chain uses TRBV7-2 and TRBJ2-7, and the D gene may be TRBD2, 5 bases matching. The sequenced DNA: TGTGCCAGCAGCCCTACCGGGAACATACCCTACGAGCAGTACTTC. The encoded protein is CASSPTGNIPYEQYF.